This TCR beta chain was sequenced for a study of CD4 T cells in relation to SARS-CoV-2 and coronaviruses. Overall study results and limits: Compared with monoreactive clones, crossreactive clones showed significantly weaker SARS-CoV-2 expansion. No crossreactivity against non-spike viral proteins was tested here. No donor gave both pre-pandemic and post-infection samples.

This CDR3 spans 14 amino acids. The V gene end was trimmed by 9 bases and the J gene end by 1 base; junction bases not matched to a gene: 7. From germline, CDR1 is MNHEY and CDR2 SVGAGI. Naive and memory CD4+ T cell DNA was deep-sequenced without culture. The table came from immunoSEQ multiplex PCR; TCRdb's copy has only in-frame clones and leaves some out. Altogether around 69,000 clones are present, about 94% being singletons, with the ten largest covering approximately 0.14%. Of note for this clone: As yet, its antigen is unknown.

Unexposed donor CD4+ T cells date from about 2011-2018, before the COVID-19 pandemic. Sequencing used naive CD4+ T cells from PBMCs. As to subset: naive CD4+ T cells isolated by negative enrichment. The rearrangement links TRBV6-5 to TRBJ1-1; 8 positions agree with TRBD1. This sequence was found in a human donor in good health. The DNA of the CDR3 is TGTGCCAGTCACCACAGGGGGGCGAACACTGAAGCTTTCTTT. Translation: CASHHRGANTEAFF.